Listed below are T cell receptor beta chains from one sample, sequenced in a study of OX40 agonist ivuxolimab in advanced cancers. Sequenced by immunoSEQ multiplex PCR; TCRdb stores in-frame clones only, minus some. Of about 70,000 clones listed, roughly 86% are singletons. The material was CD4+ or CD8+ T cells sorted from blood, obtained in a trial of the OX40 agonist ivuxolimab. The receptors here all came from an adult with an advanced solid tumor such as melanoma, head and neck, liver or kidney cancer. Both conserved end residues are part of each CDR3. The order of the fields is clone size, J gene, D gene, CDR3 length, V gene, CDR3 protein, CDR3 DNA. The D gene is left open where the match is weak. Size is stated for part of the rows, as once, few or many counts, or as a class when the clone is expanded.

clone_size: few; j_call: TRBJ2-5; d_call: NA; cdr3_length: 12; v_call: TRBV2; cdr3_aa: CASIEGGETQYF; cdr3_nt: TGTGCCAGCATCGAGGGGGGAGAGACCCAGTACTTC
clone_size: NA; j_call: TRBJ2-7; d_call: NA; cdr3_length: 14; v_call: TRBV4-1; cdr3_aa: CASSLTGSPYEQYF; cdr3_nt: TGCGCCAGCAGCCTGACGGGGTCCCCCTACGAGCAGTACTTC
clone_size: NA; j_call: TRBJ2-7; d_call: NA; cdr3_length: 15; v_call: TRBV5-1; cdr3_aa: CASKEVGLSSYEQYF; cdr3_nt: TGCGCCAGCAAAGAGGTCGGGCTAAGCTCCTACGAGCAGTACTTC
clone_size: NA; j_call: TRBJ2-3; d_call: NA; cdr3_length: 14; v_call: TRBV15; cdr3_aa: CATSGRVFTDTQYF; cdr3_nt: TGTGCCACCAGCGGCAGGGTGTTCACAGATACGCAGTATTTT
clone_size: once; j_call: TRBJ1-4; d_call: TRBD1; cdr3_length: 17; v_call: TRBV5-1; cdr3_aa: CASSTQPRTGLNEKLFF; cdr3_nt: TGCGCCAGCAGCACACAACCCAGGACAGGACTTAATGAAAAACTGTTTTTT
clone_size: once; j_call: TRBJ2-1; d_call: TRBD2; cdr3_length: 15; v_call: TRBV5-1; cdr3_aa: CASSPGLADRNEQFF; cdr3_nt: TGCGCCAGCAGCCCAGGGCTAGCGGATCGCAATGAGCAGTTCTTC
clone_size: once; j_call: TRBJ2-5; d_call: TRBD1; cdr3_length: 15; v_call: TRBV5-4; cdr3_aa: CASSLGQGGPETQYF; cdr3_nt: TGTGCCAGCAGTCTCGGACAGGGAGGCCCAGAGACCCAGTACTTC
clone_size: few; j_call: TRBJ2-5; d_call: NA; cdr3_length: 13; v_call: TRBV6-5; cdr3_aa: CASRPPGVETQYF; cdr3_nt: TGTGCCAGCAGGCCCCCTGGGGTGGAGACCCAGTACTTC
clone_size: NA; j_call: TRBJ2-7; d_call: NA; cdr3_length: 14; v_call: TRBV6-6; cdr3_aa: CASLYEGRGHEQYF; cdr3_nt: TGTGCCAGCCTTTACGAGGGCAGGGGCCACGAGCAGTACTTC
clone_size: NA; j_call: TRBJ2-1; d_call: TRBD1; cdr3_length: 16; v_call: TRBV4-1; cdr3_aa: CASSRIPGQGVNEQFF; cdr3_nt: TGCGCCAGCAGCCGGATACCGGGACAGGGGGTCAATGAGCAGTTCTTC